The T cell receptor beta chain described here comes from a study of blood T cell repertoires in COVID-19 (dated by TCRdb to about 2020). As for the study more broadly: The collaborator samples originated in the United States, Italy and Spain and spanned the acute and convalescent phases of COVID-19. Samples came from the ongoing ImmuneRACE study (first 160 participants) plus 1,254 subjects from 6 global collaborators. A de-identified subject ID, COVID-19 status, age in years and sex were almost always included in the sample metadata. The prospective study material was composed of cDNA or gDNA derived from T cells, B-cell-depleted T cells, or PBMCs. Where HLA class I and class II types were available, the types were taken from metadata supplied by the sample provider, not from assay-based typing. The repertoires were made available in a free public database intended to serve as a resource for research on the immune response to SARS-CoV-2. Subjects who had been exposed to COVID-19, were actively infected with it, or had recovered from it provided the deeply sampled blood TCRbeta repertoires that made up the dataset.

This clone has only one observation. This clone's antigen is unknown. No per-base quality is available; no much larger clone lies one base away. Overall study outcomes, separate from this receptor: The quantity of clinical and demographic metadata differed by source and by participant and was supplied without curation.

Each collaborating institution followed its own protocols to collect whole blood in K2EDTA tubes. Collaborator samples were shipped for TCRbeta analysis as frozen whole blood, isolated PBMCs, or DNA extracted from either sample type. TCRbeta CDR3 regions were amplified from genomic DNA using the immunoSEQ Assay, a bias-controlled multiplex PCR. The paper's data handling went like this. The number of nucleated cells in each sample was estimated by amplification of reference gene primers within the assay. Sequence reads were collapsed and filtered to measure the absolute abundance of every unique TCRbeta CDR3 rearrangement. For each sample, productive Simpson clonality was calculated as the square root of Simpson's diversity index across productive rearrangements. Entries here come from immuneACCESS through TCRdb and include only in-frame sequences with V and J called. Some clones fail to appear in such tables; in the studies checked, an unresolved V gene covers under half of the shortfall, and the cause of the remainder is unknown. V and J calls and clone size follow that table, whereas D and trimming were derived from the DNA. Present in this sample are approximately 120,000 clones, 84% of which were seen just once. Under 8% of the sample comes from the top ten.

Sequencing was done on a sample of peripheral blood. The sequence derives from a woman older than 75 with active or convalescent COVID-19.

The CDR3 reads as follows: CASSEPGVYGYTF. The nucleotide sequence is given as TGTGCCAGCAGCGAACCAGGGGTCTATGGCTACACCTTC. The V and J genes are TRBV7-9 and TRBJ1-2; a tentative D match to TRBD1 spans 6 bases. The junction shows trimming of 5 bases on V and 4 bases on J, plus 11 bases between the germline ends. Spanning cysteine to phenylalanine, the CDR3 consists of 13 amino acids. CDR3 DNA is the only sequence kept; it has 39 bases, read in frame from the first base. Taken from the germline V gene (reference sequence), the CDR1 and CDR2 loops are SEHNR and FQNEAQ.